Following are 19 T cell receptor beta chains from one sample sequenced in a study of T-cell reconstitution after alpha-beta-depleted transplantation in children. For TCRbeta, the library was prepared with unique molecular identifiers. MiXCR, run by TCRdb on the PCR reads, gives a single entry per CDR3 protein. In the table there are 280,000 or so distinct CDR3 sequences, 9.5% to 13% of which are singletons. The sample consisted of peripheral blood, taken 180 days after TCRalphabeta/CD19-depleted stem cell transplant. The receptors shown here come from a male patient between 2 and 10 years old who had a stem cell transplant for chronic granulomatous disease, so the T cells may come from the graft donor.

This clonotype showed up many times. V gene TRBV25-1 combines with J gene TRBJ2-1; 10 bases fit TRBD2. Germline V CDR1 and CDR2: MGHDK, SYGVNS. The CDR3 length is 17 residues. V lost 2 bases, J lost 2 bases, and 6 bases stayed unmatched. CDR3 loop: CASSESRTSGTYNEQFF. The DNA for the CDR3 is TGTGCCAGCAGTGAAAGTCGGACTAGCGGCACCTACAATGAGCAGTTCTTC.

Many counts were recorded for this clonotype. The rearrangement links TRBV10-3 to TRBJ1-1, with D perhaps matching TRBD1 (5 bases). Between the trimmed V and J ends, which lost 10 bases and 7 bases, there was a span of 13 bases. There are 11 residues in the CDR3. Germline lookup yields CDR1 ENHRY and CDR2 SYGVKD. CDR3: CATRAGGEAFF. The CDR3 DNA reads TGTGCCACCCGGGCCGGGGGTGAAGCTTTCTTT.

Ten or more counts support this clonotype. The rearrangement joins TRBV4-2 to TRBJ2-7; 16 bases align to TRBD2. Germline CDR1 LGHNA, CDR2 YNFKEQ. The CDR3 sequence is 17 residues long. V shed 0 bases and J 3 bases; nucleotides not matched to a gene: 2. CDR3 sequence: CASSQEGLAGGIYEQYF. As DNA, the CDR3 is TGTGCCAGCAGCCAAGAGGGACTAGCGGGGGGGATCTACGAGCAGTACTTC.

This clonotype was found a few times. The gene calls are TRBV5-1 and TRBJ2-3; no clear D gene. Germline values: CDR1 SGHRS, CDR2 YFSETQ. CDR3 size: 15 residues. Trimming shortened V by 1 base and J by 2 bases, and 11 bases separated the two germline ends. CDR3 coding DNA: TGCGCCAGCAGCTTGTTGCGGAGCCCCACAGATACGCAGTATTTT. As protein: CASSLLRSPTDTQYF.

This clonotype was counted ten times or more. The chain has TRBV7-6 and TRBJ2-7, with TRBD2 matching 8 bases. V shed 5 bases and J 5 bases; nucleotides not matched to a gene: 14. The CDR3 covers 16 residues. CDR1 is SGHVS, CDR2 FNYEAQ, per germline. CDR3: CASSKMFAGGKNEQYF. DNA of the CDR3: TGTGCCAGCAGCAAGATGTTCGCGGGGGGTAAAAACGAGCAGTACTTC.

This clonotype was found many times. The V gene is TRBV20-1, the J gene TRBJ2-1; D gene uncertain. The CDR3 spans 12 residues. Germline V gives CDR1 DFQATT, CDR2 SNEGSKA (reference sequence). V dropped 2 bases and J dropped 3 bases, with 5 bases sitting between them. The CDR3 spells CSARLGYNEQFF. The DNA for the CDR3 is TGCAGTGCTAGATTGGGCTACAATGAGCAGTTCTTC.

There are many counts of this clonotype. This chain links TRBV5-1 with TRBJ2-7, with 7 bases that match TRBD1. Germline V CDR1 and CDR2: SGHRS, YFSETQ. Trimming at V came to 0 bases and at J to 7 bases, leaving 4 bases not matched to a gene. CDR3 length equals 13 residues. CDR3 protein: CASSLVGGQEQYF. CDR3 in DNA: TGCGCCAGCAGCTTGGTAGGGGGACAGGAGCAGTACTTC.

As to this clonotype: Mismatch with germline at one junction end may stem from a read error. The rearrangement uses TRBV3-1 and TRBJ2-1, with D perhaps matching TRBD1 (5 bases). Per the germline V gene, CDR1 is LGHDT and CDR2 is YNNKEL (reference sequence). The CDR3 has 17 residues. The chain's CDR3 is CASTQAVFPAGMGEQFF. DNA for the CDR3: TGTGCCAGCACCCAAGCTGTATTTCCCGCAGGGATGGGTGAGCAGTTCTTC.

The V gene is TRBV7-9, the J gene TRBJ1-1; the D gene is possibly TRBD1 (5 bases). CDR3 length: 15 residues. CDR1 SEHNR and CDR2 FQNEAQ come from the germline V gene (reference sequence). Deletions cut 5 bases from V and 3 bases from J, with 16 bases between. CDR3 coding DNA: TGTGCCAGCAGCCCACTCCGGGGGAGATACACTGAAGCTTTCTTT. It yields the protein CASSPLRGRYTEAFF.

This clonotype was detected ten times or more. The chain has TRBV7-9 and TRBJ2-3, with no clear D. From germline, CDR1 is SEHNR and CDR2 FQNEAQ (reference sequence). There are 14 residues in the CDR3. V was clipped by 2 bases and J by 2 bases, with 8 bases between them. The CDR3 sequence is CASSLKVSTDTQYF. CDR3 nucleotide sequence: TGTGCCAGCAGCTTAAAAGTTTCCACAGATACGCAGTATTTT.

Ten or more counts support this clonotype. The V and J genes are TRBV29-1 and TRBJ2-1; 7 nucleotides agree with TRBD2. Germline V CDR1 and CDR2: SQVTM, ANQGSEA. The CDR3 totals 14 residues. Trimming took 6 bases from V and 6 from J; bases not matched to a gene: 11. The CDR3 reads CSVPGLVKGNEQFF. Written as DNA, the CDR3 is TGCAGCGTCCCCGGACTAGTTAAGGGCAATGAGCAGTTCTTC.

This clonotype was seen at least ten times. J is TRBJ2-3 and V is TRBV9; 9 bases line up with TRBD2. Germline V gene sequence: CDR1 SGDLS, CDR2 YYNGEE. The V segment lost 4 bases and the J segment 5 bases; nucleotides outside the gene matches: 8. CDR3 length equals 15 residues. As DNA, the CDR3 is TGTGCCAGCAGCCCCGGGACTAGCTTGGTAGATACGCAGTATTTT. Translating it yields CASSPGTSLVDTQYF.

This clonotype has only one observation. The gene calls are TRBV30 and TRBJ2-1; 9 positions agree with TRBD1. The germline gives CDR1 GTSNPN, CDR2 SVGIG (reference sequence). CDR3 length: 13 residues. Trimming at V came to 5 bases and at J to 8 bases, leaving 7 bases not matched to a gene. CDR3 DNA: TGTGCCTGGTCCGGGACAGGGCTCGATGAGCAGTTCTTC. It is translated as CAWSGTGLDEQFF.

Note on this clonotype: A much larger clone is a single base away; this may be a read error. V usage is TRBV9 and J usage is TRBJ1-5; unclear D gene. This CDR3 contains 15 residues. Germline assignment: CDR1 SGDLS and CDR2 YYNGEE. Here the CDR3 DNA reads TGTACCAGCAGCGTAGAGGGAAATAGCAATCAGCCCCAGCATTTT. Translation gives CTSSVEGNSNQPQHF. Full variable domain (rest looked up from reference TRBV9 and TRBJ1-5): DSGVTQTPKHLITATGQRVTLRCSPRSGDLSVYWYQQSLDQGLQFLIQYYNGEERAKGNILERFSAQQFPDLHSELNLSSLELGDSALYFCTSSVEGNSNQPQHFGDGTRLSIL.

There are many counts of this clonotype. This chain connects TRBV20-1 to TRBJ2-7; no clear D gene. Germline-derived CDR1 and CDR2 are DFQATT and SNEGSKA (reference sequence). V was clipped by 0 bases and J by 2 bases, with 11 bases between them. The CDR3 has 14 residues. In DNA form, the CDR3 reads TGCAGTGCTAGAGATTTGGGCGGAACCTACGAGCAGTACTTC. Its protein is CSARDLGGTYEQYF.

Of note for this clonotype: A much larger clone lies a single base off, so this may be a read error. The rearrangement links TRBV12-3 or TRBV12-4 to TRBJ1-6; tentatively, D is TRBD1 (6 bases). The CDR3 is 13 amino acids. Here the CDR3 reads CTSSLTGNSPLHF. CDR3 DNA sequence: TGTACCAGCAGTTTGACAGGAAATTCACCCCTCCACTTT.

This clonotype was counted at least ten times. Here the CDR3 DNA reads TGTGCCAGCAGTTACCCCGGACTAGCGGTACCCACAGATACGCAGTATTTT. It codes for CASSYPGLAVPTDTQYF. This rearrangement joins TRBV6-2 or TRBV6-3 to TRBJ2-3; 10 bases match TRBD2. With V trimmed by 2 bases and J by 2 bases, 7 bases remained unmatched. The germline CDR1 and CDR2 sequences are MNHEY and SVGEGT. The CDR3 has 17 amino acids.

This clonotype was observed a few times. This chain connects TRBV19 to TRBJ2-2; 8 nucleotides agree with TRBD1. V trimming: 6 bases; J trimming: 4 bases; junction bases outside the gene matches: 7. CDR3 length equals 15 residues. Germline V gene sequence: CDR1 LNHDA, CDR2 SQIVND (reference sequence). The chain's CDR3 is CASSPDRGPTGELFF. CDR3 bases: TGTGCCAGTAGCCCTGACAGGGGACCCACCGGGGAGCTGTTTTTT.

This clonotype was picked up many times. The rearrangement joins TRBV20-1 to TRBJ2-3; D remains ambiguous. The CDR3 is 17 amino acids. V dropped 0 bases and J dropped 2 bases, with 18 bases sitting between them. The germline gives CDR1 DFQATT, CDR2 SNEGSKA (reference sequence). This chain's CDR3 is CSARDNGVLTSTDTQYF. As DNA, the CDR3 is TGCAGTGCTAGAGATAATGGAGTTTTAACTTCCACAGATACGCAGTATTTT.